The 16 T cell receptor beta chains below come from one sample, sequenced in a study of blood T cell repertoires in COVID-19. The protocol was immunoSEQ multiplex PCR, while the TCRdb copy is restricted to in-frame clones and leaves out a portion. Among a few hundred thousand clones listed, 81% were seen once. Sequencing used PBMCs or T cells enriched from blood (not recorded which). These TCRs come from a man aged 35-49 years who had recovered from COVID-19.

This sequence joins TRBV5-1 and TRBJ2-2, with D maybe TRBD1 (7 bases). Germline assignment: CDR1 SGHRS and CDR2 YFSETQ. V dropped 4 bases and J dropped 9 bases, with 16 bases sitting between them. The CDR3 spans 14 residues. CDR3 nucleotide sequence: TGCGCCAGCAGCCCCGGTTCAGGGGGGAGGGAGCTGTTTTTT. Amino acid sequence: CASSPGSGGRELFF.

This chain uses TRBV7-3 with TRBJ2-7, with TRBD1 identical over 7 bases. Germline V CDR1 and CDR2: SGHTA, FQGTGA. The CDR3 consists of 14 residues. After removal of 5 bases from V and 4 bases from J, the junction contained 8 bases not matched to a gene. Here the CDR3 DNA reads TGTGCCAGCAGCCCTTCGACAGGGATGTACGAGCAGTACTTC. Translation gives CASSPSTGMYEQYF.

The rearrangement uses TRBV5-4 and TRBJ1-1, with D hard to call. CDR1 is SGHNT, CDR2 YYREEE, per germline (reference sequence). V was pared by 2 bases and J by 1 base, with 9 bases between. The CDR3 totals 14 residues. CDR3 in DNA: TGTGCCAGCAGCTTCTTCGGAGGGAACACTGAAGCTTTCTTT. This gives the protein CASSFFGGNTEAFF.

The CDR3: CASSLRQRTEAFF. DNA for the CDR3: TGCGCCAGCAGCCTAAGACAGAGGACTGAAGCTTTCTTT. V and J are TRBV5-1 and TRBJ1-1; TRBD1 might be the D (5 bases). Trimming pared 4 bases from V and 5 bases from J, leaving 12 bases between. Germline lookup yields CDR1 SGHRS and CDR2 YFSETQ. The CDR3 contains 13 residues.

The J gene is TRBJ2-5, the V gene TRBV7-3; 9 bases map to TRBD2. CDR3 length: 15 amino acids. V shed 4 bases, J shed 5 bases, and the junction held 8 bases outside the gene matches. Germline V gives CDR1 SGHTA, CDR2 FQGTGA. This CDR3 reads CASSYSGTSWETQYF. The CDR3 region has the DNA TGTGCCAGCAGCTATTCCGGGACTAGCTGGGAGACCCAGTACTTC.

The CDR3 bases are TGTGCCAGCAGCCAATATGCAGGGGGCACTGAAGCTTTCTTT. Protein sequence: CASSQYAGGTEAFF. The V and J genes are TRBV2 and TRBJ1-1; 7 bases align to TRBD1. The CDR3 is made up of 14 amino acids. J gave up 4 bases and V 6 bases, and 8 bases lay outside the gene matches. The germline CDR1 and CDR2 sequences are SNHLY and FYNNEI. Complete variable domain (other parts from reference TRBV2 and TRBJ1-1): EPEVTQTPSHQVTQMGQEVILRCVPISNHLYFYWYRQILGQKVEFLVSFYNNEISEKSEIFDDQFSVERPDGSNFTLKIRSTKLEDSAMYFCASSQYAGGTEAFFGQGTRLTVV.

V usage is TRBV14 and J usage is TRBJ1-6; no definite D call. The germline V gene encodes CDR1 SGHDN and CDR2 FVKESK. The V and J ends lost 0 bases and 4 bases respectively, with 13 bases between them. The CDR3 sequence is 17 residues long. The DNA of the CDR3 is TGTGCCAGCAGCCAAGAGGATGGAGACCTTTATAATTCACCCCTCCACTTT. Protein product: CASSQEDGDLYNSPLHF.

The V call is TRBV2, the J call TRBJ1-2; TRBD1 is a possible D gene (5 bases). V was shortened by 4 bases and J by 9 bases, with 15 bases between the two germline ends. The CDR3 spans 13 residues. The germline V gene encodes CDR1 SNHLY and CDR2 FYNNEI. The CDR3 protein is CASSASRVRSYTF. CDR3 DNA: TGTGCCAGCAGTGCGAGCAGGGTGCGTAGCTACACCTTC.

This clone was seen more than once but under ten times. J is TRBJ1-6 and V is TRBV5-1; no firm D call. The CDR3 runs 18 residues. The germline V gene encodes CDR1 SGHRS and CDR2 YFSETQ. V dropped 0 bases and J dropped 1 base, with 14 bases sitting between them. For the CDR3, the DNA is TGCGCCAGCAGCTTGGAGTCGGGAGGCAAGTCCTATAATTCACCCCTCCACTTT. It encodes CASSLESGGKSYNSPLHF.

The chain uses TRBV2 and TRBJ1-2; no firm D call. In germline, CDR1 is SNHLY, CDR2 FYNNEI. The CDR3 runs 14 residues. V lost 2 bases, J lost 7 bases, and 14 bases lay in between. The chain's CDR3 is CASSELAGSGGYTF. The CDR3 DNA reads TGTGCCAGCAGTGAACTTGCAGGCTCCGGTGGCTACACCTTC.

CDR3 coding DNA: TGTGCCAGCAGTTTGACAGTGGGCAATCAGCCCCAGCATTTT. It yields the protein CASSLTVGNQPQHF. This chain uses TRBV28 with TRBJ1-5, with a possible D match to TRBD1 (5 bases). The CDR3 loop spans 14 amino acids. V lost 3 bases, J lost 2 bases, and 8 bases lay in between. Germline loops: CDR1 MDHEN, CDR2 SYDVKM.

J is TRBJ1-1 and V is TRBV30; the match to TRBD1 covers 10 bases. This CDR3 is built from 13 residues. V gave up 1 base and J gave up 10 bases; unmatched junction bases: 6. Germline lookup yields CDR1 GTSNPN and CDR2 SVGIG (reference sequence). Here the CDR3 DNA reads TGTGCCTGGAGTGGGGACAGGGGTTGGGCAGCTTTCTTT. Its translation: CAWSGDRGWAAFF.

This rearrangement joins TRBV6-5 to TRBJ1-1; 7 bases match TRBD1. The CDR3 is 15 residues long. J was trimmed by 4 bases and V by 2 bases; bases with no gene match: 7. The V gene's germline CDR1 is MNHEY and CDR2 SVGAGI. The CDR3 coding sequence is TGTGCCAGCAGTTACCGACAGGGTGGGTTCACTGAAGCTTTCTTT. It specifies CASSYRQGGFTEAFF.

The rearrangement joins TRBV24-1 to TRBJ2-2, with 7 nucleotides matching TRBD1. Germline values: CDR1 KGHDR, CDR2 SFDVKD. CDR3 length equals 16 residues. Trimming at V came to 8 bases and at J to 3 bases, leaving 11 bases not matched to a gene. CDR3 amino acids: CATTAFGTDYTGELFF. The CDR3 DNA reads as TGTGCCACCACGGCCTTCGGGACAGATTACACCGGGGAGCTGTTTTTT.

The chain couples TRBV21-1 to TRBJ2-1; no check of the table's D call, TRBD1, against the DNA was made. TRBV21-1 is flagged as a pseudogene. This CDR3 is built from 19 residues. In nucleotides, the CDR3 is TGTGCCATCACGTTTACCCGGGACAGGGGTTTTGTCGGGGACAATGAGCAGTTCTTC. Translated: CAITFTRDRGFVGDNEQFF.

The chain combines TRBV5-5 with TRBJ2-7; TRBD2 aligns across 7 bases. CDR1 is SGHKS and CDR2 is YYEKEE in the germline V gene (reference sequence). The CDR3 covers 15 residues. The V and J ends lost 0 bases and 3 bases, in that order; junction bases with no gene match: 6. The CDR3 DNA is TGTGCCAGCAGCTTGGTAGCTAGCGGATACTACGAGCAGTACTTC. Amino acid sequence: CASSLVASGYYEQYF.